This TCR beta chain was captured in a study of blood T cell repertoires in COVID-19. Study at large: The United States, Italy and Spain were the sources of the acute and convalescent COVID-19 samples. PBMCs, B-cell-depleted T cells, or T cells were the source of the cDNA or gDNA that made up the material.

In the original analysis: Cell counts per sample came from amplifying reference gene primers. Measured with immunoSEQ multiplex PCR; TCRdb has only the in-frame clones, and not every one. V, J and clone size are taken as reported in that table, and D and trimming were inferred from the DNA itself. In the table there are approximately 150,000 clones, approximately 83% of which are singletons. From germline, CDR1 is SGHVS and CDR2 FNYEAQ. The length of the CDR3 is 13 residues. V was shortened by 2 bases and J by 5 bases, with 7 bases between the two germline ends. The sequencing sample was made of peripheral blood. J is TRBJ1-5 and V is TRBV7-6, with D hard to call. The sequence was obtained from a human donor in a cohort sampled during active COVID-19. Here the CDR3 DNA reads TGTGCCAGCAGCTTACAACCAGATCAGCCCCAGCATTTT. This codes for CASSLQPDQPQHF.